One sample yielded the 7 T cell receptor beta chains listed below, sequenced in a study of CXCR3-negative and CXCR3-positive naive CD8 T cells. Their antigens remain unidentified. TRB cDNA was prepared as libraries by UMI-labeled 5' RACE. TCRdb reanalyzed the 5' RACE reads, giving one entry per CDR3 protein sequence and no DNA. The sample holds some 120,000 distinct CDR3 sequences. Points from the study as a whole: CXCR3-expressing naive cells carried TRB CDR3s more hydrophobic than those of CXCR3-negative naive cells.

The sequencing sample was made of naive CXCR3+ CD8+ T cells from blood. Subset denoted: CD45RO-CCR7+CD27+CD95- naive CD8+ T cells expressing CXCR3 (TNR3+). The receptors come from a human donor in good health. Some clones in this sample may be carry-over from other donors' samples.

The rearrangement links TRBV4-3 to TRBJ2-2; TCRdb designates TRBD2, a call that cannot be tested without DNA. This CDR3 contains 18 residues. Germline CDR1 reads LGHNA; CDR2 reads YSLEER. The CDR3 here is CASSLRLAGGLDTGELFF.

V is TRBV7-8 and J is TRBJ1-1; TCRdb's D call of TRBD1 is untestable without DNA. The CDR3 extends over 14 amino acids. Germline V gene sequence: CDR1 SGHVS, CDR2 FQNEAQ. CDR3 in amino acids: CASNPTGGNTEAFF.

The genes are TRBV7-9 and TRBJ2-7; there is no DNA to check the TCRdb D call of TRBD1. CDR1 is SEHNR and CDR2 is FQNEAQ in the germline V gene (reference sequence). The CDR3 extends over 13 amino acids. The CDR3 protein is CASSSTGQYEQYF.

The chain is built from TRBV29-1 and TRBJ2-5; there is no DNA to check the TCRdb D call of TRBD2. This CDR3 is built from 15 residues. Germline V gene lookup returns CDR1 SQVTM and CDR2 ANQGSEA. The CDR3: CSVEDESGVEGTQYF.

This chain joins TRBV13 and TRBJ2-1; no DNA is available, so the TRBD2 call from TCRdb remains unchecked. This CDR3 contains 14 residues. Germline V gives CDR1 PRHDT, CDR2 FYEKMQ (reference sequence). This CDR3 reads CASRPLTSPNEQFF.

This chain joins TRBV27 and TRBJ2-4; TCRdb's D call of TRBD1 is untestable without DNA. CDR3 size: 15 residues. Germline V gene lookup returns CDR1 MNHEY and CDR2 SMNVEV (reference sequence). CDR3: CASSENRDPYFVQYF.

The V and J genes are TRBV20-1 and TRBJ2-5; TCRdb's D call of TRBD1 is untestable without DNA. Germline CDR1 is DFQATT and CDR2 is SNEGSKA (reference sequence). CDR3 size: 14 residues. The CDR3 protein is CSAIFRDTQETQYF.